The 5 T cell receptor beta chains given below trace back to one sample, sequenced in a study of T cells after yellow fever vaccination. TCRdb called the 5' RACE reads again in MiXCR, with one record for every CDR3 protein. The sample lists some 69,000 distinct CDR3 sequences; around 6.2% were seen once. This sample comprised CD4+ T cells sorted from PBMCs, obtained less than 18 days after the first yellow fever vaccination. The receptors derive from a man between 18 and 29 years old who received the YFV17D yellow fever vaccine.

This clonotype was picked up many times. This chain uses TRBV6-1 with TRBJ2-7, with 13 bases matching TRBD2. The ends lost 8 bases at V and 5 bases at J; junction bases unmatched: 6. The CDR3 covers 14 residues. Germline V gene lookup returns CDR1 MNHNS and CDR2 SASEGT. The CDR3: CASRPGLAGNEQYF. DNA of the CDR3: TGTGCCAGCCGACCGGGACTAGCGGGGAACGAGCAGTACTTC.

This clonotype was picked up many times. The junction departs from the called germline gene at one end, perhaps through a read error. The chain joins TRBV2 to TRBJ1-1; 9 bases are a match to TRBD1. Germline V gene data show CDR1 as SNHLY and CDR2 as FYNNEI. The CDR3 sequence is 14 residues long. Here the CDR3 reads CASSIQGARTEAFF. CDR3 nucleotide sequence: TGTGCCAGCAGCATACAGGGGGCAAGGACTGAAGCCTTCTTT. Using reference TRBV2 and TRBJ1-1 for the parts outside the CDR3, the full variable domain is EPEVTQTPSHQVTQMGQEVILRCVPISNHLYFYWYRQILGQKVEFLVSFYNNEISEKSEIFDDQFSVERPDGSNFTLKIRSTKLEDSAMYFCASSIQGARTEAFFGQGTRLTVV.

This clonotype has a count of ten or more. V and J are TRBV12-3 or TRBV12-4 and TRBJ1-2, with 9 bases matching TRBD1. The length of the CDR3 is 14 residues. The trim removed 6 bases at V and 4 bases at J, leaving 6 bases unmatched. CDR3 residues: CASSPDRGSYGYTF. DNA of the CDR3: TGTGCCAGCAGCCCGGACAGGGGAAGCTATGGCTACACCTTC.

Ten or more counts support this clonotype. CDR3 loop: CASSSRGGPNTGELFF. CDR3 DNA: TGTGCCAGCAGTTCTCGCGGGGGGCCGAACACCGGGGAGCTGTTTTTT. The rearrangement joins TRBV6-5 to TRBJ2-2; 8 bases are a match to TRBD2. Trimming at V came to 4 bases and at J to 0 bases, leaving 4 bases not matched to a gene. The CDR3 totals 16 residues. The germline V gene has CDR1 MNHEY and CDR2 SVGAGI.

Ten or more counts support this clonotype. V is TRBV12-3 or TRBV12-4 and J is TRBJ1-1; the match to TRBD1 covers 7 bases. The CDR3 has 13 amino acids. The trim removed 8 bases at V and 9 bases at J, leaving 12 bases unmatched. The CDR3 is CASALGQDSQAFF. CDR3 DNA: TGTGCCAGCGCACTAGGACAGGACAGCCAAGCTTTCTTT.